This record looks at one T cell receptor beta chain sequence and its context. Its antigen is currently not known. There are no base qualities to consult, and no much larger clone falls within one base. The immunoSEQ Assay, a bias-controlled multiplex PCR, was used to amplify TCRbeta CDR3 regions from genomic DNA. The published analysis was carried out like this. Nucleated cell counts per sample were estimated from amplification of reference gene primers within the assay. To quantify the absolute abundance of each unique TCRbeta CDR3 rearrangement, sequence reads were collapsed and filtered. For each sample, productive Simpson clonality was calculated by taking the square root of Simpson's diversity index across productive rearrangements. TCRdb obtained this table from immuneACCESS and retained in-frame rearrangements with V and J assigned. These tables miss some clones; where compared with another copy, unresolved V genes account for less than half of the shortfall, and the remainder is unexplained. V and J calls plus clone size are reproduced from that table; the DNA served to infer D and trimming. The sample has about 73,000 clones on record, 80% to 90% of them singletons. Around 9% of the sample is taken by the ten largest.

The data were obtained in a study of blood T cell repertoires in COVID-19 (dated by TCRdb to 2020 to 2021). As for the study more broadly: Collaborator samples came from the United States, Italy and Spain and covered acute and convalescent phases of COVID-19. The material from the prospective study consisted of cDNA or gDNA derived from T cells, B-cell-depleted T cells, or PBMCs. Where available, HLA class I and class II types were obtained from metadata supplied by the sample provider rather than from assay-based typing. Samples came from the ongoing ImmuneRACE study (first 160 participants) plus 1,254 subjects from 6 global collaborators. Subjects who had been exposed to COVID-19, were actively infected with it, or had recovered from it provided the deeply sampled blood TCRbeta repertoires that made up the dataset. The repertoires were released in a freely available public database meant as a resource for research on the immune response to SARS-CoV-2. A de-identified subject ID, COVID-19 status, age in years and sex were almost always included in the sample metadata. Broader findings and caveats from the paper: The amount of clinical and demographic metadata varied by source and participant and was provided uncurated.

The CDR3 holds 13 amino acids from the cysteine to the phenylalanine. The read is trimmed to its CDR3 DNA, 39 bases read in frame from base 1. Reading the germline V gene (reference sequence) gives CDR1 LNHDA and CDR2 SQIVND. V is reduced by 6 bases and J by 1 base, leaving a spacing of 9 bases between them. Each collaborating institution followed its own protocols to collect whole blood in K2EDTA tubes. For TCRbeta analysis, collaborators shipped samples in one of three forms: frozen whole blood, isolated PBMCs, or DNA extracted from either of those sample types. Sequenced sample: peripheral blood. The receptor's source is a man at least 80 years old with acute or convalescent COVID-19. The chain uses TRBV19 and TRBJ1-1; no D gene can be assigned with confidence. Read as DNA, the sequence is TGTGCCAGTAGGTCCTATGCGAACACTGAAGCTTTCTTT. This codes for CASRSYANTEAFF.